One and the same sample provided the 21 T cell receptor beta chains below, sequenced in a study of T cells in tuberculosis. TCRdb's copy holds only in-frame clones and misses some; the assay was immunoSEQ multiplex PCR. The sample shows roughly 30,000 clones, just over 90% of them seen only once. The material sequenced was PBMCs. These receptor sequences come from a donor between 10 and 35 years old with latent tuberculosis or without tuberculosis infection.

The V and J genes are TRBV4-1 and TRBJ2-1; perhaps TRBD2 as D (6 bases). Germline values: CDR1 MGHRA, CDR2 YSYEKL. The CDR3 totals 16 residues. The V gene lost 9 bases and the J gene lost 5 bases, with 23 bases spanning the gap. The CDR3 DNA follows: TGCGCCAGTAACCCCCTATATAAAAGGAGGGACAATGAGCAGTTCTTC. As protein: CASNPLYKRRDNEQFF.

The V gene is TRBV6-5, the J gene TRBJ2-7; 7 positions match TRBD2. The CDR3 loop spans 14 amino acids. Germline CDR1 and CDR2: MNHEY and SVGAGI. V trimming: 2 bases; J trimming: 5 bases; junction bases outside the gene matches: 6. In DNA form, the CDR3 reads TGTGCCAGCAGTTACGGGGAGGGTGTCCACGAGCAGTACTTC. Its translation: CASSYGEGVHEQYF.

The J gene is TRBJ1-4, the V gene TRBV4-2; TRBD1 agrees at 7 bases. This CDR3 is built from 14 residues. Germline V gene data show CDR1 as LGHNA and CDR2 as YNFKEQ. J gave up 8 bases and V 3 bases, and 6 bases lay outside the gene matches. The CDR3 reads CASSHPTGPEKLFF. CDR3 bases: TGTGCCAGCAGCCACCCGACAGGGCCGGAAAAACTGTTTTTT.

V is TRBV7-3 and J is TRBJ1-1; D unclear. Germline loops: CDR1 SGHTA, CDR2 FQGTGA. CDR3 length: 16 amino acids. Trimming took 3 bases from V and 1 from J, leaving 15 bases between them. DNA for the CDR3: TGTGCCAGCAGCTTTGGAGGAGGTAGGAGGAACACTGAAGCTTTCTTT. Translating it yields CASSFGGGRRNTEAFF.

The rearrangement uses TRBV9 and TRBJ2-1; TRBD2 is a possible D gene (7 bases). V lost 3 bases and J 5 bases, leaving 21 bases between the germline ends. The germline gives CDR1 SGDLS, CDR2 YYNGEE. The CDR3 sequence is 17 residues long. DNA of the CDR3: TGTGCCAGCAGCGCCCCTTCGGGGGGCCTAGTGGACAATGAGCAGTTCTTC. Protein sequence: CASSAPSGGLVDNEQFF.

This clone was seen only once. V is TRBV28 and J is TRBJ1-3, with a possible D match to TRBD1 (6 bases). The ends were cut back, 5 bases at V and 0 bases at J, with 14 bases in the middle. This CDR3 is 16 amino acids long. Germline V gene data show CDR1 as MDHEN and CDR2 as SYDVKM. This CDR3 reads CASSTSGGRSGNTIYF. As DNA, the CDR3 is TGTGCCAGCAGTACCTCTGGGGGCCGCTCTGGAAACACCATATATTTT.

CDR3 sequence reads: CATGQGSLETQYF. For the CDR3, the DNA is TGTGCCACCGGCCAGGGGTCGTTAGAGACCCAGTACTTC. The V and J genes are TRBV6-1 and TRBJ2-5; perhaps TRBD1 as D (6 bases). This CDR3 contains 13 residues. The germline gives CDR1 MNHNS, CDR2 SASEGT. V lost 10 bases and J 4 bases, leaving 16 bases between the germline ends.

The gene calls are TRBV7-6 and TRBJ2-3; 8 bases match TRBD2. The CDR3 covers 16 residues. Germline CDR1 is SGHVS and CDR2 is FNYEAQ. Trimming took 3 bases from V and 1 from J; bases not matched to a gene: 6. The CDR3 reads CASSFNSGARTDTQYF. The CDR3 coding sequence is TGTGCCAGCAGCTTCAATAGCGGGGCCCGCACAGATACGCAGTATTTT.

The chain employs TRBV13 and TRBJ2-5; TRBD1 matches at 7 bases. CDR3 length equals 14 residues. Germline CDR1 and CDR2: PRHDT and FYEKMQ (reference sequence). V shed 4 bases and J 2 bases; nucleotides not matched to a gene: 4. This chain's CDR3 is CASSSDRRQETQYF. The CDR3 DNA reads TGTGCCAGCAGCTCGGACAGGAGGCAAGAGACCCAGTACTTC. The entire variable domain, with the rest obtained from reference TRBV13 and TRBJ2-5, is as follows: AAGVIQSPRHLIKEKRETATLKCYPIPRHDTVYWYQQGPGQDPQFLISFYEKMQSDKGSIPDRFSAQQFSDYHSELNMSSLELGDSALYFCASSSDRRQETQYFGPGTRLLVL.

The chain uses TRBV28 and TRBJ1-4; 8 bases are a match to TRBD1. Trimming took 4 bases from V and 6 from J; bases not matched to a gene: 4. The CDR3 totals 14 residues. Germline-derived CDR1 and CDR2 are MDHEN and SYDVKM. The CDR3 is CASSSGGADEKLFF. As DNA, the CDR3 is TGTGCCAGCAGTTCAGGGGGCGCGGATGAAAAACTGTTTTTT.

The chain joins TRBV2 to TRBJ2-2, with TRBD2 matching over 10 bases. Trimming removed 5 bases from V and 5 bases from J; junction bases left unmatched: 5. This CDR3 is 15 amino acids long. The germline gives CDR1 SNHLY, CDR2 FYNNEI. CDR3 sequence (DNA): TGTGCCAGCAGTCCTAGCGGGAGAGGTACCGGGGAGCTGTTTTTT. Amino acid sequence: CASSPSGRGTGELFF.

This chain links TRBV4-3 with TRBJ2-1; TRBD1 agrees at 9 bases. Germline values: CDR1 LGHNA, CDR2 YSLEER. J gave up 6 bases and V 3 bases, and 6 bases lay outside the gene matches. This CDR3 spans 15 amino acids. This CDR3 is CASSQGQGQGNEQFF. CDR3 bases: TGCGCCAGCAGCCAGGGCCAGGGACAGGGCAATGAGCAGTTCTTC.

V is TRBV7-8 and J is TRBJ1-2; 10 bases are a match to TRBD1. The V and J ends lost 0 bases and 5 bases, in that order; junction bases with no gene match: 6. The germline V gene has CDR1 SGHVS and CDR2 FQNEAQ. The CDR3 sequence is 16 residues long. CDR3 coding DNA: TGTGCCAGCAGCTTAGCCTCCGGGACAGGGGTGTATGGCTACACCTTC. This sequence encodes CASSLASGTGVYGYTF.

The genes are TRBV5-6 and TRBJ2-1; D is perhaps TRBD2 (5 bases). V was cut by 0 bases and J by 13 bases, with 23 bases left in between. The germline V gene encodes CDR1 SGHDT and CDR2 YYEEEE. CDR3 length: 16 residues. CDR3 in amino acids: CASSLGAVGLAEAQFF. The CDR3 DNA reads as TGTGCCAGCAGCTTGGGGGCGGTGGGTCTGGCGGAGGCCCAGTTCTTC.

The genes are TRBV30 and TRBJ2-7, with D perhaps TRBD1 (5 bases). The CDR3 length is 15 residues. Germline-derived CDR1 and CDR2 are GTSNPN and SVGIG (reference sequence). V was cut by 2 bases and J by 5 bases, with 19 bases left in between. The CDR3 protein is CAWSNRQGIFDEQYF. CDR3 DNA sequence: TGTGCCTGGAGTAATCGGCAGGGTATATTTGACGAGCAGTACTTC.

The chain uses TRBV27 and TRBJ2-3; 8 nucleotides match TRBD2. J was trimmed by 3 bases and V by 3 bases; bases with no gene match: 5. The CDR3 has 15 residues. Per the germline V gene, CDR1 is MNHEY and CDR2 is SMNVEV (reference sequence). The CDR3 region is CASSFLGGATDTQYF. CDR3 DNA: TGTGCCAGCAGTTTTCTCGGGGGGGCGACAGATACGCAGTATTTT.

The chain couples TRBV20-1 to TRBJ2-1; maybe TRBD1 (6 bases). Deletions cut 6 bases from V and 8 bases from J, with 11 bases between. Germline CDR1 reads DFQATT; CDR2 reads SNEGSKA (reference sequence). CDR3 length equals 11 residues. The CDR3 here is CSATQGYEQFF. CDR3 bases: TGCAGTGCAACACAGGGATATGAGCAGTTCTTC.

The gene calls are TRBV30 and TRBJ2-5; tentative D call: TRBD1 (6 bases). From germline, CDR1 is GTSNPN and CDR2 SVGIG (reference sequence). This CDR3 is built from 13 residues. V dropped 1 base and J dropped 5 bases, with 11 bases sitting between them. CDR3 residues: CAWSGGTSETQYF. The CDR3 bases are TGTGCCTGGAGTGGTGGGACATCGGAGACCCAGTACTTC. The complete variable domain, with remaining parts taken from reference TRBV30 and TRBJ2-5, reads SQTIHQWPATLVQPVGSPLSLECTVEGTSNPNLYWYRQAAGRGLQLLFYSVGIGQISSEVPQNLSASRPQDRQFILSSKKLLLSDSGFYLCAWSGGTSETQYFGPGTRLLVL.

On this clone itself: The identical CDR3 is also encoded by other nucleotide sequences in the sample. The chain combines TRBV7-9 with TRBJ2-7, with 7 positions matching TRBD1. V lost 5 bases, J lost 3 bases, and 7 bases stayed unmatched. Germline CDR1 SEHNR, CDR2 FQNEAQ (reference sequence). The CDR3 is made up of 14 amino acids. The CDR3 loop is CASSLPGTDYEQYF. The CDR3 bases are TGTGCCAGCAGCCTACCCGGGACAGACTACGAGCAGTACTTC. The variable domain in full, with the rest retrieved from reference TRBV7-9 and TRBJ2-7, is DTGVSQNPRHKITKRGQNVTFRCDPISEHNRLYWYRQTLGQGPEFLTYFQNEAQLEKSRLLSDRFSAERPKGSFSTLEIQRTEQGDSAMYLCASSLPGTDYEQYFGPGTRLTVT.

This chain joins TRBV9 and TRBJ1-3; D unresolved. CDR1 and CDR2 (germline): SGDLS, YYNGEE. V was cut by 3 bases and J by 11 bases, with 12 bases left in between. The CDR3 sequence is 12 residues long. The CDR3 DNA is TGTGCCAGCAGCGATCCCGGTTTCCCCATATATTTT. This sequence encodes CASSDPGFPIYF. Based on the CDR3 plus reference TRBV9 and TRBJ1-3, the full variable domain is DSGVTQTPKHLITATGQRVTLRCSPRSGDLSVYWYQQSLDQGLQFLIQYYNGEERAKGNILERFSAQQFPDLHSELNLSSLELGDSALYFCASSDPGFPIYFGEGSWLTVV.

The chain combines TRBV4-1 with TRBJ1-6; 10 bases fit TRBD1. Trimming took 3 bases from V and 10 from J; bases not matched to a gene: 6. CDR3 length: 15 residues. Germline V gene data show CDR1 as MGHRA and CDR2 as YSYEKL. DNA of the CDR3: TGCGCCAGCAGCCACCAGGACAGGGGGGACTCACCCCTCCACTTT. Protein product: CASSHQDRGDSPLHF.